The 13 T cell receptor beta chains below were found in one sample sequenced in a study of blood T cell repertoires in COVID-19. Only in-frame clones appear in the TCRdb table, and some are missing; sequencing was by immunoSEQ multiplex PCR. The sample records some 300,000 clones, approximately 90% being singletons. Sample: peripheral blood. Receptors originate from a woman in her 50s with COVID-19, enrolled during active disease.

The chain recombines TRBV5-1 with TRBJ2-1; D unresolved. The CDR3 has 11 residues. CDR1 and CDR2 from the germline V gene are SGHRS and YFSETQ. The germline V and J ends were trimmed by 1 base and 9 bases, with 5 bases remaining between them. CDR3 DNA sequence: TGCGCCAGCAGCTTGTCCGGTGAGCAGTTCTTC. This codes for CASSLSGEQFF. Full variable domain (outside the CDR3, taken from reference TRBV5-1 and TRBJ2-1): KAGVTQTPRYLIKTRGQQVTLSCSPISGHRSVSWYQQTPGQGLQFLFEYFSETQRNKGNFPGRFSGRQFSNSRSEMNVSTLELGDSALYLCASSLSGEQFFGPGTRLTVL.

The chain links TRBV19 to TRBJ1-5; TRBD1 agrees at 10 bases. The CDR3 sequence is 15 residues long. CDR1 LNHDA and CDR2 SQIVND come from the germline V gene (reference sequence). V lost 3 bases to trimming and J lost 4 bases; unmatched junction nucleotides: 3. The CDR3 region has the DNA TGTGCCAGTAGTATCTGGGACAGGGGTAATCAGCCCCAGCATTTT. Translation: CASSIWDRGNQPQHF.

The chain combines TRBV5-1 with TRBJ1-1; no firm D call. V was clipped by 4 bases and J by 1 base, with 14 bases between them. Germline CDR1 is SGHRS and CDR2 is YFSETQ. The CDR3 has 15 residues. The CDR3 reads CASSLTTTENTEAFF. The CDR3, as DNA: TGCGCCAGCAGCCTTACCACCACAGAGAACACTGAAGCTTTCTTT.

The chain combines TRBV18 with TRBJ1-1; 8 positions match TRBD1. This CDR3 spans 16 amino acids. V gave up 3 bases and J gave up 0 bases; unmatched junction bases: 6. The germline CDR1 and CDR2 sequences are KGHSH and LQKENI. The CDR3 loop reads CASSPGQAALNTEAFF. In nucleotides, the CDR3 is TGTGCCAGCTCACCGGGACAGGCTGCGTTGAACACTGAAGCTTTCTTT. Full variable domain (rest looked up from reference TRBV18 and TRBJ1-1): NAGVMQNPRHLVRRRGQEARLRCSPMKGHSHVYWYRQLPEEGLKFMVYLQKENIIDESGMPKERFSAEFPKEGPSILRIQQVVRGDSAAYFCASSPGQAALNTEAFFGQGTRLTVV.

The chain couples TRBV4-2 to TRBJ1-3; D unresolved. The CDR3 is 15 residues long. The germline V gene has CDR1 LGHNA and CDR2 YNFKEQ. Trimming shortened V by 0 bases and J by 3 bases, and 9 bases separated the two germline ends. The CDR3 sequence is CASSQEARNGNTIYF. The CDR3 DNA follows: TGTGCCAGCAGCCAAGAGGCCCGTAATGGAAACACCATATATTTT.

The V call is TRBV13, the J call TRBJ2-1; D is uncertain. Germline CDR1 PRHDT, CDR2 FYEKMQ (reference sequence). The CDR3 sequence is 16 residues long. Trimming removed 2 bases at V and 7 bases at J, with 18 bases between. The CDR3 nucleotides are TGTGCCAGCAGCTTAACGTTAAGACTCCCGAGGAATGAGCAGTTCTTC. Translated, it gives CASSLTLRLPRNEQFF.

The chain combines TRBV6-5 with TRBJ2-7, with TRBD2 as a possible D gene (5 bases). Trimming shortened V by 7 bases and J by 3 bases, and 16 bases separated the two germline ends. This CDR3 spans 14 amino acids. The germline gives CDR1 MNHEY, CDR2 SVGAGI. The CDR3 spells CASKASQDFYEQYF. The CDR3 DNA sequence: TGTGCCAGCAAGGCTTCGCAGGACTTCTACGAGCAGTACTTC.

The chain uses TRBV11-3 and TRBJ1-6; 9 nucleotides line up with TRBD1. With V trimmed by 5 bases and J by 9 bases, 8 bases remained unmatched. Germline V CDR1 and CDR2: SGHNT, YENEEA. This CDR3 region has 15 residues. The CDR3 DNA reads as TGTGCCAGCAGCCCGCGGACAGGGGCGCTTTCACCCCTCCACTTT. Protein product: CASSPRTGALSPLHF.

The chain joins TRBV6-6 to TRBJ1-4; maybe TRBD1 (5 bases). The CDR3 is 17 amino acids. In germline, CDR1 is MNHNY, CDR2 SVGAGI (reference sequence). Trimming cost V 5 bases and J 4 bases, with 20 bases left between them. The DNA of the CDR3 is TGTGCCAGCAGTCCCCGTCCCCAGGGATTTGGTAATGAAAAACTGTTTTTT. Protein sequence: CASSPRPQGFGNEKLFF.

This chain uses TRBV29-1 with TRBJ1-5; 8 bases map to TRBD1. CDR3 length: 15 residues. Germline CDR1 is SQVTM and CDR2 is ANQGSEA. After removal of 5 bases from V and 6 bases from J, the junction contained 12 bases not matched to a gene. The CDR3 DNA reads as TGCAGCGTTACCCTAGGACAGGGAGATACTCAGCCCCAGCATTTT. This translates into CSVTLGQGDTQPQHF.

The V gene is TRBV3-1 (or the pseudogene TRBV3-2), the J gene TRBJ2-7; D may be TRBD1 (6 bases). The V gene lost 4 bases and the J gene lost 5 bases, with 12 bases spanning the gap. There are 13 residues in the CDR3. The germline gives CDR1 LGHDT, CDR2 YNNKEL (reference sequence). CDR3 region: CASSLAGVNEQYF. The CDR3 region has the DNA TGTGCCAGCAGCCTGGCAGGGGTAAACGAGCAGTACTTC.

This chain joins TRBV18 and TRBJ2-7; the D is unclear. The CDR3 is made up of 12 amino acids. V dropped 3 bases and J dropped 5 bases, with 8 bases sitting between them. CDR1 and CDR2 from the germline V gene are KGHSH and LQKENI. In DNA, the CDR3 is TGTGCCAGCTCACCTTCAGGTAACGAGCAGTACTTC. Translation: CASSPSGNEQYF.

The V call is TRBV5-3, the J call TRBJ2-1; TRBD2 might be the D (6 bases). TRBV5-3 is given ORF status, its function remaining uncertain. V lost 3 bases to trimming and J lost 4 bases, with 23 bases between them. The CDR3 consists of 18 residues. Written as DNA, the CDR3 is TGTGCCAGAAGCTCCCGCCGGAGGGAACTACCGTTGTACAATGAGCAGTTCTTC. Its translation is CARSSRRRELPLYNEQFF.